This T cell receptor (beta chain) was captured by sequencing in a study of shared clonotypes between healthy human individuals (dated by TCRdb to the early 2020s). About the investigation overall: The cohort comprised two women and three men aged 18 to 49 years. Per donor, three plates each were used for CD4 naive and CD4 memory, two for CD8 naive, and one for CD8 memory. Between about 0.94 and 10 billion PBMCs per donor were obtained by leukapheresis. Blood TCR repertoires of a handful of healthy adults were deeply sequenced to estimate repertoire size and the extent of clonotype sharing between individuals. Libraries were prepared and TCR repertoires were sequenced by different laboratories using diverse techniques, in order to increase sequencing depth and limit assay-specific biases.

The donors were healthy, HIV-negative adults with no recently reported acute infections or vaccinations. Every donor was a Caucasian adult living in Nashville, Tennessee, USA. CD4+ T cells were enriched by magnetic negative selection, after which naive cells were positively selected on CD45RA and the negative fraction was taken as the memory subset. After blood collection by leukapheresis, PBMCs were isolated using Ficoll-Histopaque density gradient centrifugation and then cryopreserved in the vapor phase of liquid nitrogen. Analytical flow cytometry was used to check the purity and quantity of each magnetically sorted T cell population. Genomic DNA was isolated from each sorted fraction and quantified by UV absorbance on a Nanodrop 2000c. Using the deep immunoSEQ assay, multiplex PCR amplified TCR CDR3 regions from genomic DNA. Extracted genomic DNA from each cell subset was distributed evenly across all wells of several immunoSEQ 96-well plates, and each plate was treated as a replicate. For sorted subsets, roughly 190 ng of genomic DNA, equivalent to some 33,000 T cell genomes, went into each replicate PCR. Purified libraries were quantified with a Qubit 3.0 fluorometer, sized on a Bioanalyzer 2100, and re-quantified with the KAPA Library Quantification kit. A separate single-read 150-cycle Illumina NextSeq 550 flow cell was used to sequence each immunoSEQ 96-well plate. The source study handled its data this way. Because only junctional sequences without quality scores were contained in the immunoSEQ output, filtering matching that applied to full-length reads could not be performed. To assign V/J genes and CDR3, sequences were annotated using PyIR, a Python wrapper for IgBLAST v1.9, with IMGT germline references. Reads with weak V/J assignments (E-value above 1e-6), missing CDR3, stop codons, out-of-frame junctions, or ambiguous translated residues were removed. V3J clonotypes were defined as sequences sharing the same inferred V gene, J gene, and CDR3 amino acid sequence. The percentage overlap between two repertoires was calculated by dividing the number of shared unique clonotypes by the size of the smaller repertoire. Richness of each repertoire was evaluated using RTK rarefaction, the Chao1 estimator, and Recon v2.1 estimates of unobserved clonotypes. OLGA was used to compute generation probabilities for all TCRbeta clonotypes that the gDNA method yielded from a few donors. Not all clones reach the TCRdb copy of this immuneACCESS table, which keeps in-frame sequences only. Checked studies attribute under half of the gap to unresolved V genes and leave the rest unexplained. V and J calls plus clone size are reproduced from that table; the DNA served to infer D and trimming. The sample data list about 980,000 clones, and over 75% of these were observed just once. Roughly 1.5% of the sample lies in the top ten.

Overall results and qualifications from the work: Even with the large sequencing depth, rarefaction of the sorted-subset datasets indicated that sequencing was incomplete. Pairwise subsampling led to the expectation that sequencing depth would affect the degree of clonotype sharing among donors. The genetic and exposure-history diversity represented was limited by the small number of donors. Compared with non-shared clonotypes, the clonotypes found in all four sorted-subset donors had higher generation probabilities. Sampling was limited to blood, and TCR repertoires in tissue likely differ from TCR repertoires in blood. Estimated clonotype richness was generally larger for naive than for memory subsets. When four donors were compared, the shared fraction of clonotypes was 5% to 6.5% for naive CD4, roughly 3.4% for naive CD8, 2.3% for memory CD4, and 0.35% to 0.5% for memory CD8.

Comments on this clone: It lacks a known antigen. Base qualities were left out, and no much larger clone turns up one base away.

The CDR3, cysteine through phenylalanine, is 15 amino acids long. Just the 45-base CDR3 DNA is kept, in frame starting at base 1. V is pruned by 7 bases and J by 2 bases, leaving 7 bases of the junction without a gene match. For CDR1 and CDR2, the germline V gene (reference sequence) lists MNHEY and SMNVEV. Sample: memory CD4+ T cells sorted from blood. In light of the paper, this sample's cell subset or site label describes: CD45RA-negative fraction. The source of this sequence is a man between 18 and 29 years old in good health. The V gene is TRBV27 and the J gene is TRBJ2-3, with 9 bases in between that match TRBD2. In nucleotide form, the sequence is TGTGCCAGCACCCGGCTAGCGGGGACCACAGATACGCAGTATTTT. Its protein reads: CASTRLAGTTDTQYF.